The 15 T cell receptor beta chains reported below all come from one sample, sequenced in a study of technical replicates of blood from several donors. Profiling relied on immunoSEQ multiplex PCR, and the TCRdb table lists in-frame clones only, not all of them. The sample contains over 75,000 clones, 97% of which appear only once. The sequenced sample consisted of T cells isolated from PBMCs. All receptors derive from a human donor in good health.

The CDR3 nucleotides read TGTGCCAGCAGCATCTTTGAGGGGAACACTGAAGCTTTCTTT. Translated, it gives CASSIFEGNTEAFF. V and J are TRBV2 and TRBJ1-1, with D uncertain. The CDR3 runs to 14 residues. V was trimmed by 6 bases and J by 1 base, leaving 12 bases between them. CDR1 is SNHLY, CDR2 FYNNEI, per germline.

The chain uses TRBV6-4 and TRBJ2-1; TRBD2 aligns across 7 bases. Germline CDR1 and CDR2: MRHNA and SNTAGT. J gave up 7 bases and V 0 bases, and 9 bases lay outside the gene matches. This CDR3 comprises 16 residues. This CDR3 reads CASSDSTREIRNEQFF. The DNA for the CDR3 is TGTGCCAGCAGTGACTCCACGCGGGAGATAAGGAATGAGCAGTTCTTC.

V gene TRBV18 combines with J gene TRBJ1-5, with 7 positions matching TRBD1. The CDR3 consists of 16 residues. The germline gives CDR1 KGHSH, CDR2 LQKENI. V dropped 0 bases and J dropped 4; count of bases not matched to a gene: 6. This CDR3 reads CASSPPRRGVNQPQHF. The CDR3 nucleotides read TGTGCCAGCTCACCACCCCGCAGGGGGGTTAATCAGCCCCAGCATTTT.

The chain carries TRBV6-6 and TRBJ2-1; TRBD2 is a possible D gene (6 bases). This CDR3 contains 13 residues. Deletions cut 3 bases from V and 7 bases from J, with 10 bases between. CDR1 is MNHNY and CDR2 is SVGAGI in the germline V gene (reference sequence). The CDR3 sequence: CASSYGLANEQFF. As DNA, the CDR3 is TGTGCCAGCAGTTATGGGCTAGCGAATGAGCAGTTCTTC.

The chain has TRBV10-1 and TRBJ2-2; D remains unclear. V was pared by 10 bases and J by 6 bases, with 6 bases between. The V gene's germline CDR1 is WNHNN and CDR2 SYGVQD (reference sequence). The CDR3 spans 10 residues. In DNA form, the CDR3 reads TGCGCCACCTCCTCCGGGGAGCTGTTTTTT. This codes for CATSSGELFF.

This rearrangement joins TRBV9 to TRBJ2-5; weak D call: TRBD1 (5 bases). Germline V gene sequence: CDR1 SGDLS, CDR2 YYNGEE. V shed 4 bases and J shed 4 bases, with 14 bases lying between them. The CDR3 contains 14 residues. CDR3 amino acids: CASSRWGRAETQYF. The CDR3 DNA follows: TGTGCCAGCAGCCGGTGGGGCCGGGCAGAGACCCAGTACTTC.

The CDR3 protein is CAWGTSGFSTDTQYF. The CDR3 DNA sequence: TGTGCCTGGGGGACTAGCGGGTTTAGCACAGATACGCAGTATTTT. This chain uses TRBV30 with TRBJ2-3; 12 bases fit TRBD2. Trimming at V came to 5 bases and at J to 0 bases, leaving 3 bases not matched to a gene. The CDR3 totals 15 residues. Germline V gene lookup returns CDR1 GTSNPN and CDR2 SVGIG (reference sequence). Combining the CDR3 with reference TRBV30 and TRBJ2-3 gives the whole variable domain SQTIHQWPATLVQPVGSPLSLECTVEGTSNPNLYWYRQAAGRGLQLLFYSVGIGQISSEVPQNLSASRPQDRQFILSSKKLLLSDSGFYLCAWGTSGFSTDTQYFGPGTRLTVL.

The chain has TRBV7-9 and TRBJ1-1; weak D call: TRBD1 (6 bases). Germline lookup yields CDR1 SEHNR and CDR2 FQNEAQ (reference sequence). This CDR3 comprises 15 residues. The germline V and J ends were trimmed by 2 bases and 1 base, with 11 bases remaining between them. CDR3 nucleotide sequence: TGTGCCAGCAGCTTACTGGGGGCGGAGAACACTGAAGCTTTCTTT. Protein sequence: CASSLLGAENTEAFF.

The chain carries TRBV6-5 and TRBJ1-2, with 9 bases fitting TRBD1. The trim removed 6 bases at V and 1 base at J, leaving 3 bases unmatched. The CDR3 sequence is 14 residues long. Germline CDR1 MNHEY, CDR2 SVGAGI. In nucleotides, the CDR3 is TGTGCCAGCAGCGGGGACAGGGATAACTATGGCTACACCTTC. Residues: CASSGDRDNYGYTF.

V gene TRBV29-1 combines with J gene TRBJ1-1, with 8 bases lining up with TRBD1. The CDR3 covers 13 residues. The ends lost 7 bases at V and 1 base at J; junction bases unmatched: 5. Germline V CDR1 and CDR2: SQVTM, ANQGSEA. CDR3 residues: CSALGTGNTEAFF. The CDR3 nucleotides read TGCAGCGCTTTAGGGACAGGGAACACTGAAGCTTTCTTT.

This chain links TRBV21-1 with TRBJ1-5; the table's TRBD1 call for D was not verified on the DNA. TRBV21-1 is recorded as a pseudogene. CDR3 length: 18 amino acids. The CDR3 loop is CASRFGTEPKSSNQPQHF. The CDR3 DNA sequence: TGTGCCAGCAGATTCGGGACAGAGCCTAAATCTAGCAATCAGCCCCAGCATTTT.

The chain combines TRBV4-1 with TRBJ1-5, with 8 bases matching TRBD1. In germline, CDR1 is MGHRA, CDR2 YSYEKL. This CDR3 region has 16 residues. The V and J ends lost 0 bases and 7 bases, in that order; junction bases with no gene match: 8. The CDR3 DNA sequence: TGCGCCAGCAGCCAAGATCCTGGACAGGGTAACCAGCCCCAGCATTTT. Its translation is CASSQDPGQGNQPQHF.

The CDR3 reads CASRAGTGYAQPQHF. The CDR3 bases are TGTGCCAGCAGAGCCGGGACAGGGTATGCTCAGCCCCAGCATTTT. The chain recombines TRBV28 with TRBJ1-5, with TRBD1 matching 9 bases. Germline V gene sequence: CDR1 MDHEN, CDR2 SYDVKM. The CDR3 runs to 15 residues. With V trimmed by 6 bases and J by 6 bases, 9 bases remained unmatched.

The chain uses TRBV6-5 and TRBJ1-2, with D perhaps matching TRBD1 (5 bases). Germline assignment: CDR1 MNHEY and CDR2 SVGAGI. The CDR3 consists of 12 residues. Trimming took off 10 bases at V and 4 bases at J, with 13 bases between the two ends. The CDR3 bases are TGTGCCACAGGGAGGGGCCTCTATGGCTACACCTTC. This codes for CATGRGLYGYTF.

V and J are TRBV7-9 and TRBJ2-2, with D maybe TRBD1 (6 bases). Germline loops: CDR1 SEHNR, CDR2 FQNEAQ (reference sequence). The CDR3 length is 18 residues. Deletions cut 1 base from V and 1 base from J, with 16 bases between. This CDR3 reads CASSLVGWTDLNTGELFF. CDR3 sequence (DNA): TGTGCCAGCAGCTTAGTGGGCTGGACAGACTTGAACACCGGGGAGCTGTTTTTT.